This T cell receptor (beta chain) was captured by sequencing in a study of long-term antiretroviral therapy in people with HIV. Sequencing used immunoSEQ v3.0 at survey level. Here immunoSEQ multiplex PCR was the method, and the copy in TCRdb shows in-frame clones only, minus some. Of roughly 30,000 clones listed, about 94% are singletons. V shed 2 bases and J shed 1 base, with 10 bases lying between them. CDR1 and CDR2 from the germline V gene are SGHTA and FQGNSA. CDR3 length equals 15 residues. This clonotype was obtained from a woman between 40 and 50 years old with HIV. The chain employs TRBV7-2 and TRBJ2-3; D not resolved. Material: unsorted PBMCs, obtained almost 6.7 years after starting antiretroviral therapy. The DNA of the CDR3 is TGTGCCAGCAGCTTATCCCAGGCGGGCACAGATACGCAGTATTTT. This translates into CASSLSQAGTDTQYF. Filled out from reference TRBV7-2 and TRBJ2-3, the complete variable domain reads GAGVSQSPSNKVTEKGKDVELRCDPISGHTALYWYRQSLGQGLEFLIYFQGNSAPDKSGLPSDRFSAERTGGSVSTLTIQRTQQEDSAVYLCASSLSQAGTDTQYFGPGTRLTVL.